Sequencing of this TCR beta chain was carried out in a study of T cell repertoires in cytomegalovirus infection. A single record per CDR3 protein comes from TCRdb applying MiXCR to the reads. The sample records about 110,000 distinct CDR3 sequences, around 45% being singletons. Findings and caveats of the study: The ex vivo response was dominated by HLA-C-restricted CMV-specific TCR beta clonotypes.

This clonotype occurred a few times. The antigen is not known. The CDR3 covers 17 residues. CDR1 is SGHVS, CDR2 FQNEAQ, per germline. Trimming took 3 bases from V and 0 from J; bases not matched to a gene: 9. The sample consisted of CD8+ T cells from cultured PBMCs, taken from culture after CMV antigen stimulation. The rearrangement uses TRBV7-8 and TRBJ1-1; 8 nucleotides align to TRBD1. The receptor was derived from a human donor in good health (CMV status not recorded). Some clones in this sample may be carry-over from other donors' samples. CDR3 nucleotides: TGTGCCAGCAGCTTGGCTTTCGGACAGGGCATGAACACTGAAGCTTTCTTT. Protein product: CASSLAFGQGMNTEAFF.